This TCR beta chain was observed in a study of blood T cell repertoires in COVID-19. Note on this clone: The sample contains more than one DNA sequence encoding this CDR3.

A Seattle source enrolled patients during active infection and followed them longitudinally. The V segment lost 4 bases and the J segment 4 bases; nucleotides outside the gene matches: 2. The CDR3 is 12 amino acids. Germline lookup yields CDR1 SQVTM and CDR2 ANQGSEA. Sequencing used immunoSEQ multiplex PCR; TCRdb keeps in-frame clones, though not all of them. This repertoire shows fewer than 450,000 clones, 88% found once; its top ten account for just under 7.5%. The rearrangement uses TRBV29-1 and TRBJ1-2; 8 bases align to TRBD1. Sequenced material: peripheral blood. The TCR originated in a woman between 65 and 79 years old with COVID-19, enrolled during active disease. The CDR3 loop reads CSVGTGGYGYTF. The CDR3 DNA follows: TGCAGCGTTGGAACAGGGGGCTATGGCTACACCTTC.